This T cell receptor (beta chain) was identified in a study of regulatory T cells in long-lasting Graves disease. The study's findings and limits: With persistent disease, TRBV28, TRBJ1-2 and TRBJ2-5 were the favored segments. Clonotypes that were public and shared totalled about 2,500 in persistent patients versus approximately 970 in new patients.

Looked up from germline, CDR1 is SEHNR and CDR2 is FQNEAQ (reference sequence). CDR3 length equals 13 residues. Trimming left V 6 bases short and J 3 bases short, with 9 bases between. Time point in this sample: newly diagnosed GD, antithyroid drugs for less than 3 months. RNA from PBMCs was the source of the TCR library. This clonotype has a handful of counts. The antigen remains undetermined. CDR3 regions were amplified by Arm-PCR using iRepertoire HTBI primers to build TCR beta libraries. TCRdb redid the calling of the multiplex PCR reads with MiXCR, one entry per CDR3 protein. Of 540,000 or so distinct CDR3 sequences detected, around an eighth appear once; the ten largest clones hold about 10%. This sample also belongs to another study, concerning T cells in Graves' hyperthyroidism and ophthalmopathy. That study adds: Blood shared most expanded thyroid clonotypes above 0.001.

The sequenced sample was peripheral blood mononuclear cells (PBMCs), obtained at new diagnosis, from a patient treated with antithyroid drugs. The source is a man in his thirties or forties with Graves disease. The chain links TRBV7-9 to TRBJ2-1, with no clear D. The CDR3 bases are TGTGCCAGCAGGGGTGTCAACTACAATGAGCAGTTCTTC. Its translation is CASRGVNYNEQFF.